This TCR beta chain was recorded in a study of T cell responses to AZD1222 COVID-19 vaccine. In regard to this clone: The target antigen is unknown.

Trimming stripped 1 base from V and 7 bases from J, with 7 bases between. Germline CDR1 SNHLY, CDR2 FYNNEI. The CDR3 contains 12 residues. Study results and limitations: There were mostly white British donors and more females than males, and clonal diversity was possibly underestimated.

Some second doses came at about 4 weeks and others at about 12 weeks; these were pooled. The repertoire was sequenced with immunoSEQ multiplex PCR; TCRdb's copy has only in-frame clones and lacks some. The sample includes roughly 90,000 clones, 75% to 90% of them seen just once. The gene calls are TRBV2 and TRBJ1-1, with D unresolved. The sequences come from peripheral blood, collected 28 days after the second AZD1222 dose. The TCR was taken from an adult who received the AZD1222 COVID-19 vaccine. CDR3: CASSEERDEAFF. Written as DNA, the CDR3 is TGTGCCAGCAGTGAAGAAAGAGATGAAGCTTTCTTT.